This T cell receptor (beta chain) was recovered during a study of CD8 T cells in ankylosing spondylitis. The table lists this clonotype with many counts. Its antigen is unidentified. TCRdb ran MiXCR on the 5' RACE reads and lists one entry per CDR3 protein. Among some 6,000 distinct CDR3 sequences listed, around 1.9% were seen once. Study findings and constraints: Within matched ankylosing spondylitis synovial fluid, disease-linked clones were reportedly significantly enriched.

V gave up 0 bases and J gave up 6 bases, with 12 bases separating them. The germline gives CDR1 SGDLS, CDR2 YYNGEE. CDR3 length: 14 amino acids. The sequenced material came from blood, either unsorted or a sorted T cell fraction (not recorded which). V gene TRBV9 combines with J gene TRBJ1-1, with D perhaps TRBD1 (6 bases). The receptor comes from a male donor with ankylosing spondylitis or in good health (not recorded which). The CDR3, as DNA: TGTGCCAGCAGCGTAGTTAGGACAGACTCTGAAGCTTTCTTT. Translation gives CASSVVRTDSEAFF. Looking up the rest from reference TRBV9 and TRBJ1-1 gives the full variable domain: DSGVTQTPKHLITATGQRVTLRCSPRSGDLSVYWYQQSLDQGLQFLIQYYNGEERAKGNILERFSAQQFPDLHSELNLSSLELGDSALYFCASSVVRTDSEAFFGQGTRLTVV.